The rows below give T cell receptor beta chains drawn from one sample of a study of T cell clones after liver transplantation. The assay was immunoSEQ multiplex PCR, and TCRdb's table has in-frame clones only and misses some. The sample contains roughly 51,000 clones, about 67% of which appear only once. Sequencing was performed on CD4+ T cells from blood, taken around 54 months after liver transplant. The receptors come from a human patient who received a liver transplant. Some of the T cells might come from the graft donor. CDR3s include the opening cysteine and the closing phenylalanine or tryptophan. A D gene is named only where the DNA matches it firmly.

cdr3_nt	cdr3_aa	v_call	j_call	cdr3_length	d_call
TGTGCCAGCAGTTACTCACTAGCTATACGTGGGGACGAGCAGTACTTC	CASSYSLAIRGDEQYF	TRBV6-6	TRBJ2-7	16	NA
TGCAGTGCTAGAGTTGGACCTGAAGCTTTCTTT	CSARVGPEAFF	TRBV20-1	TRBJ1-1	11	NA
TGTGCCAGCAGCTTAAGGGGTCGCAATCAGCCCCAGCATTTT	CASSLRGRNQPQHF	TRBV7-2	TRBJ1-5	14	NA
TGTGCCAGCAACCAGGGACAGGCGTACAATGAGCAGTTCTTC	CASNQGQAYNEQFF	TRBV30	TRBJ2-1	14	TRBD1
TGTGCCAGCAGCTTAGGGGACGCGGGCTACACCTTC	CASSLGDAGYTF	TRBV7-6	TRBJ1-2	12	NA
TGTGCCACCAGCAGAGCGGTAGGCACCGGGGAGCTGTTTTTT	CATSRAVGTGELFF	TRBV15	TRBJ2-2	14	NA
TGTGCCAGCTCACCCTTCGAACTTTTGAACACTGAAGCTTTCTTT	CASSPFELLNTEAFF	TRBV18	TRBJ1-1	15	NA
TGTGCCAGCAGGGTAGGGGGCGCTGTCACCGGGGAGCTGTTTTTT	CASRVGGAVTGELFF	TRBV2	TRBJ2-2	15	TRBD1
TGTGCCAGCGGGGCTTTGACAGCGCGCAATCAGCCCCAGCATTTT	CASGALTARNQPQHF	TRBV6-1	TRBJ1-5	15	NA
TGTGCCAGCAGCCCGGACAGTTCCTACAATGAGCAGTTCTTC	CASSPDSSYNEQFF	TRBV5-5	TRBJ2-1	14	NA